The rows below give T cell receptor beta chains drawn from one sample of a study of PD-L1 blockade in urothelial cancer. Profiling relied on immunoSEQ multiplex PCR, and the TCRdb table lists in-frame clones only, not all of them. Altogether fewer than 35,000 clones are present, around 87% being singletons, with the ten largest covering 3% to 4%. The starting material was PBMCs, obtained around atezolizumab (anti-PD-L1) treatment. These TCRs come from a man aged 45-65 years with urothelial cancer. CDR3s include the opening cysteine and the closing phenylalanine or tryptophan. A D gene is named only where the DNA matches it firmly. Size values are once, few and many counts, or a class for expanded clones, and some rows have none.

clone_size d_call j_call v_call cdr3_aa cdr3_nt
. . TRBJ1-3 TRBV6-5 CASSSRQLSSGNTIYF TGTGCCAGCAGTTCGCGGCAGCTTAGCTCTGGAAACACCATATATTTT
. . TRBJ2-7 TRBV27 CASSRTAAYEQYF TGTGCCAGCAGTCGGACAGCTGCCTACGAGCAGTACTTC
. . TRBJ1-1 TRBV30 CASAGVNTEAFF TGTGCCAGCGCGGGAGTCAACACTGAAGCTTTCTTT
. TRBD1 TRBJ1-6 TRBV6-5 CASSWDRYNSPLHF TGTGCCAGCAGTTGGGACAGGTACAATTCACCCCTCCACTTT
. . TRBJ2-7 TRBV5-1 CASSTDTFSYEQYF TGCGCCAGCAGCACAGACACCTTCTCCTACGAGCAGTACTTC
. . TRBJ2-7 TRBV5-1 CASSLDPPGGILRGQYF TGCGCCAGCAGCTTGGACCCACCAGGGGGGATCCTACGGGGTCAGTACTTC
. TRBD1 TRBJ2-7 TRBV4-1 CASSPDRGYEQYF TGCGCCAGCAGCCCGGACAGGGGTTACGAGCAGTACTTC
. . TRBJ1-4 TRBV27 CASSSTGSANEKLFF TGTGCCAGCAGTTCGACCGGGTCTGCTAATGAAAAACTGTTTTTT
. . TRBJ2-7 TRBV5-1 CASRSLGSGEQYF TGCGCCAGCAGGTCGCTTGGAAGCGGCGAGCAGTACTTC
. . TRBJ1-4 TRBV10-3 CAIKAATNEKLFF TGTGCCATCAAAGCGGCAACTAATGAAAAACTGTTTTTT
. . TRBJ2-1 TRBV4-1 CASSQGQGSSEQFF TGCGCCAGCAGCCAAGGGCAGGGATCGAGTGAGCAGTTCTTC
. . TRBJ2-7 TRBV28 CASSLLGAGAHKQYF TGTGCCAGCAGTTTACTCGGCGCAGGGGCCCACAAGCAGTACTTC
. . TRBJ2-2 TRBV10-1 CASSGWGDRSQRELFF TGCGCCAGCAGTGGTTGGGGAGACAGGTCACAACGGGAGCTGTTTTTT
. TRBD2 TRBJ2-5 TRBV6-5 CASSHPSGGQETQYF TGTGCCAGCAGTCACCCCAGCGGGGGGCAAGAGACCCAGTACTTC
. . TRBJ2-3 TRBV18 CASSYDSSTDTQYF TGTGCCAGCTCATACGACAGTAGCACAGATACGCAGTATTTT
. TRBD1 TRBJ2-1 TRBV2 CASRQGSSYNEQFF TGTGCCAGTCGACAGGGCAGCTCCTACAATGAGCAGTTCTTC
. TRBD1 TRBJ2-3 TRBV27 CASSLRQGATQYF TGTGCCAGCAGTTTGCGACAGGGGGCTACGCAGTATTTT
once . TRBJ2-4 TRBV27 CASSFLPLGENIQYF TGTGCCAGCAGTTTTCTACCGCTAGGGGAAAACATTCAGTACTTC
once . TRBJ2-1 TRBV5-1 CASSTIGGNANEQFF TGCGCCAGCAGCACCATTGGGGGGAACGCAAATGAGCAGTTCTTC
. . TRBJ1-2 TRBV15 CATSREGGQGGFGYTF TGTGCCACCAGCAGAGAGGGAGGGCAGGGAGGCTTTGGCTACACCTTC
. TRBD2 TRBJ2-1 TRBV11-2 CASSLESWRGGYNEQFF TGTGCCAGCAGCTTAGAAAGTTGGCGGGGGGGTTACAATGAGCAGTTCTTC
few . TRBJ2-1 TRBV2 CASSISGQGGEQFF TGTGCCAGCAGTATTTCGGGACAAGGCGGTGAGCAGTTCTTC
. . TRBJ2-6 TRBV6-5 CASSPGHFWANVLTF TGTGCCAGCAGTCCGGGACATTTTTGGGCCAACGTCCTGACTTTC
. . TRBJ1-1 TRBV6-5 CASSYLRGSNTEAFF TGTGCCAGCAGTTACTTGAGGGGGTCGAACACTGAAGCTTTCTTT
. TRBD1 TRBJ2-7 TRBV6-5 CASRELRGSGYEQYF TGTGCCAGCAGGGAACTCAGGGGGTCGGGCTACGAGCAGTACTTC
. . TRBJ2-1 TRBV18 CASSPTPSARDEQFF TGTGCCAGCTCACCGACGCCCTCGGCGAGGGATGAGCAGTTCTTC
. TRBD1 TRBJ2-3 TRBV9 CASSISGQGTDTQYF TGTGCCAGCAGCATCTCGGGACAGGGAACAGATACGCAGTATTTT
once TRBD2 TRBJ2-7 TRBV27 CASSVRLAGSYEQYF TGTGCCAGCAGCGTTCGACTAGCGGGGTCCTACGAGCAGTACTTC
. . TRBJ1-2 TRBV28 CASSSTRGYTF TGTGCCAGCAGTTCTACCCGTGGCTACACCTTC
. . TRBJ2-2 TRBV7-9 CASSLSRPGYVNTGELFF TGTGCCAGCAGCTTATCTCGCCCGGGGTACGTGAACACCGGGGAGCTGTTTTTT
. . TRBJ2-1 TRBV30 CAWSSVTYNEQFF TGTGCCTGGAGTTCGGTTACCTACAATGAGCAGTTCTTC
. TRBD2 TRBJ2-3 TRBV5-6 CASSGGTSGSRVATDTQYF TGTGCCAGCAGCGGCGGGACTAGCGGTTCACGAGTGGCCACAGATACGCAGTATTTT
. . TRBJ1-3 TRBV11-2 CASEVSGNTIYF TGTGCCAGCGAGGTCTCTGGAAACACCATATATTTT
few . TRBJ2-1 TRBV14 CASSQNRGLRNNEQFF TGTGCCAGCAGCCAAAATCGAGGACTTCGGAACAATGAGCAGTTCTTC
. TRBD2 TRBJ2-6 TRBV5-6 CASSLLAGGPGANVLTF TGTGCCAGCAGCTTGCTAGCGGGAGGGCCTGGGGCCAACGTCCTGACTTTC
. TRBD1 TRBJ2-1 TRBV5-5 CASSFPGTGIYNEQFF TGTGCCAGCAGCTTCCCCGGGACAGGGATCTACAATGAGCAGTTCTTC
. TRBD1 TRBJ2-7 TRBV7-8 CASSLWDRSSYEQYF TGTGCCAGCAGCTTATGGGACAGGAGCTCCTACGAGCAGTACTTC
. TRBD2 TRBJ2-7 TRBV7-8 CASSPAGLGYEQYF TGTGCCAGCAGCCCGGCGGGACTAGGGTACGAGCAGTACTTC
. TRBD2 TRBJ2-7 TRBV7-3 CASSSSGGNEQYF TGTGCCAGCAGCTCATCCGGGGGGAACGAGCAGTACTTC
. TRBD1 TRBJ2-7 TRBV6-6 CATTGTGLLPYEQYF TGTGCCACTACGGGGACAGGTCTTCTGCCCTACGAGCAGTACTTC
. . TRBJ1-5 TRBV29-1 CSVLLASGDSNQPQHF TGCAGCGTTCTCCTTGCTTCCGGGGATAGCAATCAGCCCCAGCATTTT
. . TRBJ2-5 TRBV6-1 CASKQSPGQETQYF TGTGCCAGCAAACAAAGTCCGGGACAAGAGACCCAGTACTTC
. TRBD1 TRBJ1-1 TRBV19 CASSIDQTGGAKGAFF TGTGCCAGTAGTATAGATCAGACAGGGGGCGCGAAGGGAGCTTTCTTT
. . TRBJ2-6 TRBV25-1 CATSSGANVLTF TGTGCCACCTCGTCTGGGGCCAACGTCCTGACTTTC
once TRBD1 TRBJ2-5 TRBV29-1 CSARTGIQETQYF TGCAGCGCGCGGACAGGGATCCAAGAGACCCAGTACTTC
. . TRBJ2-2 TRBV7-7 CASSSGVLPGELFF TGTGCCAGCAGCTCCGGGGTCTTACCCGGGGAGCTGTTTTTT
. . TRBJ1-2 TRBV30 CAWGSTAGAKGYTF TGTGCCTGGGGTTCGACAGCCGGAGCTAAAGGCTACACCTTC
. . TRBJ1-2 TRBV25-1 CASKGEGYTF TGTGCCAGCAAGGGGGAAGGCTACACCTTC
. . TRBJ2-6 TRBV30 CAWSVVLGANVLTF TGTGCCTGGAGTGTAGTCCTAGGGGCCAACGTCCTGACTTTC